Listed below are T cell receptor beta chains from one sample, sequenced in a study of identical twins. TCRdb redid the calling of the 5' RACE reads with MiXCR, one entry per CDR3 protein. There are about 200,000 distinct CDR3 sequences in the sample; approximately 7.1% occur only once, and less than 15% lies in the top ten. The same sample was also used in a study of T cells expressing NK-cell markers.

The sequenced material came from CD8+ T cells sorted from blood. These receptors were taken from a woman under 30 in good health. Each CDR3 is given with its conserved first and last residue. The order of the fields is clone size, V gene, D gene, J gene, CDR3 protein, CDR3 DNA. The D gene is left open where the match is weak. A clone size is listed for some rows: how often the clone was seen (once, few, many), or a class if it is expanded.

abundance: many
v_gene: TRBV7-8
d_gene: TRBD1
j_gene: TRBJ2-7
CDR3aa: CASSLSGTGEQYF
CDR3nt: TGTGCCAGCAGCTTATCCGGGACAGGGGAGCAGTACTTC

abundance: medium-sized
v_gene: TRBV20-1
d_gene: TRBD2
j_gene: TRBJ2-1
CDR3aa: CSAAPGTSSYNEQFF
CDR3nt: TGCAGTGCCGCCCCCGGGACTAGCTCCTACAATGAGCAGTTCTTC

abundance: many
v_gene: TRBV12-3/TRBV12-4
d_gene: .
j_gene: TRBJ2-3
CDR3aa: CASSAGTTQYF
CDR3nt: TGTGCCAGCAGTGCGGGGACTACGCAGTATTTT

abundance: .
v_gene: TRBV11-2
d_gene: .
j_gene: TRBJ2-1
CDR3aa: CASTIGSNEQFF
CDR3nt: TGTGCCAGCACCATAGGTAGCAATGAGCAGTTCTTC

abundance: many
v_gene: TRBV29-1
d_gene: .
j_gene: TRBJ1-1
CDR3aa: CSGAPFQGRTEAFF
CDR3nt: TGCAGCGGCGCGCCCTTCCAGGGAAGAACTGAAGCTTTCTTT

abundance: many
v_gene: TRBV11-2
d_gene: .
j_gene: TRBJ2-3
CDR3aa: CASSFTPKGDTQYF
CDR3nt: TGTGCCAGCAGCTTTACACCGAAGGGAGATACGCAGTATTTT

abundance: .
v_gene: TRBV6-1
d_gene: .
j_gene: TRBJ1-5
CDR3aa: CASSAGREIDQPQHF
CDR3nt: TGTGCCAGCAGTGCTGGACGGGAAATTGATCAGCCCCAGCATTTT

abundance: few
v_gene: TRBV7-2
d_gene: .
j_gene: TRBJ2-5
CDR3aa: CASSFGTGGNGIETQYF
CDR3nt: TGTGCCAGCAGCTTTGGGACTGGGGGGAATGGGATAGAGACCCAGTACTTC

abundance: many
v_gene: TRBV5-1
d_gene: TRBD2
j_gene: TRBJ2-3
CDR3aa: CASSLQLADSTDTQYF
CDR3nt: TGCGCCAGCAGCTTGCAACTAGCGGATAGCACAGATACGCAGTATTTT

abundance: many
v_gene: TRBV6-5
d_gene: TRBD1
j_gene: TRBJ1-2
CDR3aa: CASSHFRTGPNYGYTF
CDR3nt: TGTGCCAGCAGTCACTTTAGGACAGGGCCCAACTATGGCTACACCTTC

abundance: .
v_gene: TRBV27
d_gene: .
j_gene: TRBJ2-7
CDR3aa: CASSFRADFEQYF
CDR3nt: TGTGCCAGCAGTTTCCGGGCGGATTTCGAGCAGTACTTC

abundance: .
v_gene: TRBV4-1
d_gene: TRBD2
j_gene: TRBJ2-3
CDR3aa: CASSQDTSGGRTDTQYF
CDR3nt: TGCGCCAGCAGCCAAGACACTAGCGGGGGTCGCACAGATACGCAGTATTTT

abundance: few
v_gene: TRBV13
d_gene: TRBD1
j_gene: TRBJ2-2
CDR3aa: CASSFGTDTGELFF
CDR3nt: TGTGCCAGCAGCTTCGGGACAGACACCGGGGAGCTGTTTTTT

abundance: many
v_gene: TRBV29-1
d_gene: TRBD1
j_gene: TRBJ2-6
CDR3aa: CSVGDREDSGANVLTF
CDR3nt: TGCAGCGTTGGGGACAGGGAAGACTCTGGGGCCAACGTCCTGACTTTC

abundance: many
v_gene: TRBV29-1
d_gene: .
j_gene: TRBJ2-7
CDR3aa: CSVVPTEPTYEQYF
CDR3nt: TGCAGCGTTGTGCCAACAGAACCAACCTACGAGCAGTACTTC

abundance: .
v_gene: TRBV27
d_gene: .
j_gene: TRBJ2-5
CDR3aa: CASSLWGGRRQGRGLQETQYF
CDR3nt: TGTGCCAGCAGTTTATGGGGTGGCCGTCGGCAGGGCCGGGGGCTTCAAGAGACCCAGTACTTC

abundance: few
v_gene: TRBV20-1
d_gene: .
j_gene: TRBJ2-7
CDR3aa: CSARGSHLYEQYF
CDR3nt: TGCAGTGCTAGAGGTAGTCACTTATACGAGCAGTACTTC

abundance: many
v_gene: TRBV28
d_gene: TRBD1
j_gene: TRBJ2-7
CDR3aa: CASGTVPYEQYF
CDR3nt: TGTGCCAGCGGGACAGTTCCCTACGAGCAGTACTTC

abundance: few
v_gene: TRBV29-1
d_gene: TRBD2
j_gene: TRBJ2-3
CDR3aa: CSVDATSGSVSPDTQYF
CDR3nt: TGCAGCGTTGATGCGACTAGCGGGAGTGTGAGTCCAGATACGCAGTATTTT

abundance: few
v_gene: TRBV7-6
d_gene: .
j_gene: TRBJ2-3
CDR3aa: CASSRGGANTDTQYF
CDR3nt: TGTGCCAGCAGCCGTGGGGGGGCGAACACAGATACGCAGTATTTT

abundance: few
v_gene: TRBV20-1
d_gene: TRBD1
j_gene: TRBJ1-2
CDR3aa: CSVRQGANYGYTF
CDR3nt: TGCAGTGTTCGACAGGGGGCGAACTATGGCTACACCTTC

abundance: .
v_gene: TRBV27
d_gene: .
j_gene: TRBJ2-1
CDR3aa: CASSSGTHFLNEQFF
CDR3nt: TGTGCCAGCAGTTCGGGGACTCACTTTCTCAATGAGCAGTTCTTC

abundance: .
v_gene: TRBV5-1
d_gene: .
j_gene: TRBJ1-2
CDR3aa: CASSPGTQYGYTF
CDR3nt: TGCGCCAGCAGCCCGGGGACACAGTATGGCTACACCTTC

abundance: many
v_gene: TRBV5-1
d_gene: TRBD1
j_gene: TRBJ1-1
CDR3aa: CASSPGTGENTEAFF
CDR3nt: TGCGCCAGCAGCCCAGGGACAGGGGAGAACACTGAAGCTTTCTTT

abundance: few
v_gene: TRBV6-2/TRBV6-3
d_gene: TRBD2
j_gene: TRBJ2-1
CDR3aa: CAIGTRGNEQFF
CDR3nt: TGTGCCATAGGGACTAGGGGGAATGAGCAGTTCTTC

abundance: few
v_gene: TRBV7-6
d_gene: TRBD2
j_gene: TRBJ2-1
CDR3aa: CASSLSLAGANSYNEQFF
CDR3nt: TGTGCCAGCAGCTTATCCCTAGCGGGGGCCAACTCCTACAATGAGCAGTTCTTC

abundance: many
v_gene: TRBV9
d_gene: TRBD1
j_gene: TRBJ2-7
CDR3aa: CASSVGPGTGAYEQYF
CDR3nt: TGTGCCAGCAGCGTAGGGCCCGGGACAGGGGCCTACGAGCAGTACTTC

abundance: .
v_gene: TRBV5-5
d_gene: .
j_gene: TRBJ1-1
CDR3aa: CASSFEAGWAFF
CDR3nt: TGTGCCAGCAGCTTTGAAGCCGGGTGGGCTTTCTTT

abundance: many
v_gene: TRBV7-6
d_gene: .
j_gene: TRBJ2-7
CDR3aa: CASSHVEDEQYF
CDR3nt: TGTGCCAGCAGCCATGTCGAGGACGAGCAGTACTTC

abundance: many
v_gene: TRBV20-1
d_gene: .
j_gene: TRBJ1-1
CDR3aa: CSARVPSVNTEAFF
CDR3nt: TGCAGTGCTCGCGTCCCCAGTGTGAACACTGAAGCTTTCTTT

abundance: .
v_gene: TRBV21-1
d_gene: .
j_gene: TRBJ2-7
CDR3aa: CASSKSLWRLACEQYF
CDR3nt: TGTGCCAGCAGCAAATCTCTATGGAGACTAGCGTGCGAGCAGTACTTC

abundance: .
v_gene: TRBV27
d_gene: .
j_gene: TRBJ2-7
CDR3aa: CASSLGYSYEQYF
CDR3nt: TGTGCCAGCAGTTTAGGCTATTCCTACGAGCAGTACTTC

abundance: many
v_gene: TRBV7-9
d_gene: TRBD2
j_gene: TRBJ2-1
CDR3aa: CASSLALPSGSAQFF
CDR3nt: TGTGCCAGCAGCTTAGCGCTACCTAGCGGGAGTGCGCAGTTCTTC

abundance: few
v_gene: TRBV28
d_gene: .
j_gene: TRBJ2-3
CDR3aa: CASSFSRHTQYF
CDR3nt: TGTGCCAGCAGTTTTTCGCGACATACGCAGTATTTT

abundance: few
v_gene: TRBV5-1
d_gene: .
j_gene: TRBJ1-1
CDR3aa: CASSLGTGIKAFF
CDR3nt: TGCGCCAGCAGCTTGGGAACCGGGATTAAGGCTTTCTTT

abundance: few
v_gene: TRBV21-1
d_gene: .
j_gene: TRBJ1-5
CDR3aa: CASRPPPQHF
CDR3nt: TGTGCCAGCCGCCCACCGCCCCAGCATTTT

abundance: .
v_gene: TRBV6-5
d_gene: TRBD2
j_gene: TRBJ2-1
CDR3aa: CASSLAGGNYNEQFF
CDR3nt: TGTGCCAGCAGTTTAGCGGGGGGGAACTACAATGAGCAGTTCTTC

abundance: many
v_gene: TRBV27
d_gene: .
j_gene: TRBJ2-3
CDR3aa: CASPRWGSTDTQYF
CDR3nt: TGTGCCAGCCCGCGGTGGGGAAGCACAGATACGCAGTATTTT